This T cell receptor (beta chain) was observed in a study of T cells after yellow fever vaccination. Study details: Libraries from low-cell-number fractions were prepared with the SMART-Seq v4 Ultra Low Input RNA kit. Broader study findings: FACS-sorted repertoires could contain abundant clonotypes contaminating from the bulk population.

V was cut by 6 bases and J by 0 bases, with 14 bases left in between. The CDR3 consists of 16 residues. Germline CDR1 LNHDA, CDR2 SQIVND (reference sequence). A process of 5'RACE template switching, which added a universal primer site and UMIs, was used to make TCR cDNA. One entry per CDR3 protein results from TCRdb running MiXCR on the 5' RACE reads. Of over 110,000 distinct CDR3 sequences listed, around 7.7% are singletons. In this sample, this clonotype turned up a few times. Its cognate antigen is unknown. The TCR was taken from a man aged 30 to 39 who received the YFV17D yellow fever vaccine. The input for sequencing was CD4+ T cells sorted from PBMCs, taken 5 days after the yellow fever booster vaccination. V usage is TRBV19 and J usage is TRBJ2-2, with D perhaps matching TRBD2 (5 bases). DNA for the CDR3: TGTGCCAGTAGGGAACTAGGCGGAGCGAACACCGGGGAGCTGTTTTTT. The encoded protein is CASRELGGANTGELFF.